The clone carrying this T cell receptor beta chain was seen only a few times. The antigen is undetermined. This sample stems from a study of vaccination and CD4 T cells after COVID-19. Sequencing of DNA taken from cultured CD4+ T cells relied on the Oncomine TCR Beta short-read assay. In TCRdb, the PCR reads were re-called with MiXCR into one record per CDR3 protein. The data hold more than 15,000 distinct CDR3 sequences, with nearly 40% observed a single time. Germline V gene sequence: CDR1 MNHEY, CDR2 SMNVEV (reference sequence). Trimming cost V 4 bases and J 8 bases; bases outside gene matches: 22. This CDR3 contains 19 residues. Treatment in this sample: roughly nine-day PBMC culture with coronavirus spike peptide pools or control peptides (ViraFEST assay).

The chain joins TRBV27 to TRBJ2-2; 7 nucleotides align to TRBD2. The sample consisted of CD4+ T cells from blood, cultured in vitro. This receptor was taken from a human donor who had recovered from COVID-19. The CDR3 bases are TGTGCCAGCAGTTCACTATCGAGCGGGATGGGGACCCTGGCGGGGGAGCTGTTTTTT. Its protein product is CASSSLSSGMGTLAGELFF.